This TCR beta chain was identified in a study of shared clonotypes between healthy human individuals. About the research overall: Contributing individuals were two females and a few males aged 18 to 49.

A CD45RA+ naive subset and a CD45RA-negative memory subset were split from CD4+ cells. Original processing notes: ImmunoSEQ only sent back junction sequences with no quality scores, so filtering was done differently. The data were produced by immunoSEQ multiplex PCR, yet TCRdb's version contains in-frame clones alone and is incomplete. Clonal size and the V and J genes are those of that table, whereas D and trimming came from the DNA. The sample comprises over 1.5 million clones, approximately 98% of which are singletons, and less than 0.55% rests with the top ten. CDR1 is ENHRY, CDR2 SYGVKD, per germline. This CDR3 comprises 13 residues. Trimming took 10 bases from V and 2 from J, leaving 14 bases between them.

The clonotype was recovered from a man aged 30-40 years in good health. V usage is TRBV10-3 and J usage is TRBJ1-1; no firm D call. What was sequenced was naive CD4+ T cells sorted from blood. Documented subset: CD45RA+ positively selected. The DNA of the CDR3 is TGTGCCACGGGAACTCTTAGTAACACTGAAGCTTTCTTT. Protein: CATGTLSNTEAFF.